The 7 T cell receptor beta chains below were found in one sample sequenced in a study of blood T cell repertoires in COVID-19. Clones were sequenced by immunoSEQ multiplex PCR, and TCRdb holds only the in-frame ones, with some missing. The sample has 90,000 to 120,000 clones; about 90% are singletons. The sequenced sample was peripheral blood. All receptors come from a woman aged 30 to 39 with acute or convalescent COVID-19.

The chain recombines TRBV18 with TRBJ1-4, with TRBD1 as a possible D gene (5 bases). The germline CDR1 and CDR2 sequences are KGHSH and LQKENI. Between the trimmed V and J ends, which lost 1 base and 3 bases, there was a span of 15 bases. The CDR3 has 17 amino acids. For the CDR3, the DNA is TGTGCCAGCTCACCACGCGGGGCGCAGGTTTCTAATGAAAAACTGTTTTTT. It specifies CASSPRGAQVSNEKLFF.

The V call is TRBV11-1, the J call TRBJ1-4; 8 bases map to TRBD1. V lost 5 bases and J lost 11; bases outside the gene matches: 16. The CDR3 is 16 amino acids. The germline gives CDR1 SGHAT, CDR2 FQDESV (reference sequence). This CDR3 reads CASSPARDRSFWKLFF. CDR3 nucleotides: TGTGCCAGCAGCCCCGCCCGGGACAGGTCCTTCTGGAAACTGTTTTTT.

The chain combines TRBV27 with TRBJ2-3, with D maybe TRBD2 (5 bases). The CDR3 extends over 15 amino acids. Looked up from germline, CDR1 is MNHEY and CDR2 is SMNVEV (reference sequence). Trimming stripped 4 bases from V and 5 bases from J, with 16 bases between. The CDR3 protein is CASSYVPFEGDTQYF. As DNA, the CDR3 is TGTGCCAGCAGTTATGTCCCTTTTGAGGGAGATACGCAGTATTTT.

In this sample, this clone turned up a few times. The chain is built from TRBV10-2 and TRBJ1-3; a possible D gene is TRBD1 (5 bases). Per germline, CDR1 WSHSY and CDR2 SAAADI. The CDR3 has 13 residues. Trimming left V 2 bases short and J 12 bases short, with 14 bases between. The CDR3 region has the DNA TGCGCCAGCAGTGAGCCTGGACGGGGGAACATATATTTT. It translates to CASSEPGRGNIYF.

This chain joins TRBV9 and TRBJ2-2, with D possibly being TRBD1 (5 bases). This CDR3 region has 15 residues. Germline V gives CDR1 SGDLS, CDR2 YYNGEE. Between the trimmed V and J ends, which lost 0 bases and 4 bases, there was a span of 10 bases. The CDR3: CASSVDPQGTGELFF. The CDR3 DNA is TGTGCCAGCAGCGTAGACCCGCAGGGCACCGGGGAGCTGTTTTTT.

The chain uses TRBV28 and TRBJ1-5; 8 bases match TRBD1. Germline values: CDR1 MDHEN, CDR2 SYDVKM. V was pared by 7 bases and J by 6 bases, with 11 bases of the junction left unmatched. This CDR3 region has 15 residues. CDR3 nucleotide sequence: TGTGCCAGCATCGCGGACAGGGCTGTAGGTCAGCCCCAGCATTTT. It codes for CASIADRAVGQPQHF.

The V and J genes are TRBV10-3 and TRBJ2-3; 10 bases agree with TRBD2. The J segment lost 3 bases and the V segment lost 3 bases, leaving 3 bases of the junction unmatched. Germline V gene sequence: CDR1 ENHRY, CDR2 SYGVKD. The CDR3 contains 15 residues. Here the CDR3 DNA reads TGTGCCATCAGTGATCAGCGGGAGGGTACAGATACGCAGTATTTT. Amino acids: CAISDQREGTDTQYF.